The 19 T cell receptor beta chains in this list originate from one sample, sequenced in a study of graft-versus-host responses after intestinal transplantation. These receptors have no known antigen. The assay was immunoSEQ multiplex PCR, and TCRdb's table has in-frame clones only and misses some. The table has about 89,000 clones, more than 90% seen once; the top ten hold roughly 0.31%. Source: unstimulated CD4+ T cells sorted from spleen or lymph node cells, taken before intestinal transplant. The source of these receptors is a human donor who received an intestinal transplant.

CDR3 DNA sequence: TGCGCCAGCAGCCAAGAATGGCTACAGAGCTCCTACAATGAGCAGTTCTTC. Amino acids: CASSQEWLQSSYNEQFF. The V call is TRBV4-1, the J call TRBJ2-1; D ambiguous. This CDR3 is 17 amino acids long. The germline V gene has CDR1 MGHRA and CDR2 YSYEKL. V lost 0 bases to trimming and J lost 0 bases, with 12 bases between them.

The table lists this clone with a count of one. The V gene is TRBV27, the J gene TRBJ2-7; no reliable D call. The CDR3 loop spans 16 amino acids. Per the germline V gene, CDR1 is MNHEY and CDR2 is SMNVEV (reference sequence). V gave up 2 bases and J gave up 2 bases, with 16 bases separating them. As DNA, the CDR3 is TGTGCCAGCAGTTTACTGGGCCCACCCTTAACCTACGAGCAGTACTTC. This gives the protein CASSLLGPPLTYEQYF.

The chain uses TRBV20-1 and TRBJ1-1; D call uncertain. The CDR3 runs 11 residues. V lost 3 bases and J 3 bases, leaving 5 bases between the germline ends. Per germline, CDR1 DFQATT and CDR2 SNEGSKA (reference sequence). The DNA for the CDR3 is TGCAGTGCTAGCGGGGACACTGAAGCTTTCTTT. Translation: CSASGDTEAFF.

The chain employs TRBV6-5 and TRBJ2-7; tentatively, D is TRBD1 or TRBD2 (5 bases each). The CDR3 totals 14 residues. CDR1 is MNHEY and CDR2 is SVGAGI in the germline V gene. Trimming removed 5 bases from V and 6 bases from J, with 17 bases in between. CDR3 region: CASSASRGVAEQYF. The CDR3, as DNA: TGTGCCAGCAGTGCCTCCCGAGGGGTGGCCGAGCAGTACTTC.

The V and J genes are TRBV19 and TRBJ2-3; D gene uncertain. CDR3 size: 16 residues. The V end was cut by 2 bases, the J end by 2 bases, with 14 bases between. Germline V lookup: CDR1 LNHDA, CDR2 SQIVND (reference sequence). CDR3 loop: CASSIWVVETTDTQYF. The CDR3 region has the DNA TGTGCCAGTAGTATATGGGTAGTGGAGACCACAGATACGCAGTATTTT.

This clone came up once. The chain carries TRBV9 and TRBJ1-2; D gene uncertain. V was shortened by 0 bases and J by 2 bases, with 5 bases between the two germline ends. The CDR3 is made up of 13 amino acids. Germline lookup yields CDR1 SGDLS and CDR2 YYNGEE. The CDR3 DNA sequence: TGTGCCAGCAGCGTAGAACAAAACTATGGCTACACCTTC. Amino acid sequence: CASSVEQNYGYTF.

V gene TRBV5-4 combines with J gene TRBJ1-6; 7 positions agree with TRBD1. V trimming: 5 bases; J trimming: 8 bases; junction bases outside the gene matches: 10. This CDR3 is built from 15 residues. Germline lookup yields CDR1 SGHNT and CDR2 YYREEE (reference sequence). The CDR3 protein is CASSMAGTVDSPLHF. As DNA, the CDR3 is TGTGCCAGCAGTATGGCTGGGACAGTGGATTCACCCCTCCACTTT. Based on the CDR3 plus reference TRBV5-4 and TRBJ1-6, the full variable domain is ETGVTQSPTHLIKTRGQQVTLRCSSQSGHNTVSWYQQALGQGPQFIFQYYREEENGRGNFPPRFSGLQFPNYSSELNVNALELDDSALYLCASSMAGTVDSPLHFGNGTRLTVT.

This chain uses TRBV10-1 with TRBJ2-3; D might be TRBD1 (5 bases). Trimming took off 2 bases at V and 5 bases at J, with 17 bases between the two ends. CDR1 is WNHNN and CDR2 is SYGVQD in the germline V gene (reference sequence). The CDR3 extends over 16 amino acids. The CDR3, as DNA: TGCGCCAGCAGTGAGGTTATGGTGCAGGGAAGAGATACGCAGTATTTT. Amino acids: CASSEVMVQGRDTQYF.

This CDR3 is CASSPRDSRDTQYF. The CDR3 nucleotides are TGTGCCAGCAGCCCTCGGGACTCCCGAGATACGCAGTATTTT. This chain connects TRBV6-6 to TRBJ2-3; D possibly corresponds to TRBD2 (6 bases). Per germline, CDR1 MNHNY and CDR2 SVGAGI (reference sequence). Trimming left V 6 bases short and J 5 bases short, with 15 bases between. The CDR3 spans 14 residues.

The J gene is TRBJ1-2, the V gene TRBV12-5; no firm D call. From germline, CDR1 is LGHNT and CDR2 FRNRAP. Trimming took 1 base from V and 6 from J, leaving 18 bases between them. This CDR3 contains 16 residues. The CDR3 spells CASGLGNAPENHGYTF. CDR3 nucleotides: TGTGCTAGTGGTTTGGGTAACGCCCCTGAGAATCATGGCTACACCTTC.

This sequence joins TRBV18 and TRBJ2-3, with 9 bases matching TRBD2. Germline trimming cut 4 bases from V and 2 bases from J; bases unmatched to any gene: 16. The CDR3 spans 19 residues. Germline values: CDR1 KGHSH, CDR2 LQKENI. CDR3 DNA sequence: TGTGCCAGCTCACTCACTCTAACACTTCTAGCGGGGATCACAGATACGCAGTATTTT. Amino acids: CASSLTLTLLAGITDTQYF.

The genes are TRBV7-3 and TRBJ1-1, with D tentatively TRBD1 (5 bases). The CDR3 has 16 residues. V gave up 3 bases and J gave up 3 bases, with 17 bases separating them. CDR1 and CDR2 (germline): SGHTA, FQGTGA. The CDR3 protein is CASSFGPRVKYTEAFF. As DNA, the CDR3 is TGTGCCAGCAGCTTCGGCCCCAGGGTAAAGTACACTGAAGCTTTCTTT.

The chain joins TRBV30 to TRBJ1-6; D is unclear. Germline CDR1 reads GTSNPN; CDR2 reads SVGIG (reference sequence). The V end was cut by 0 bases, the J end by 0 bases, with 6 bases between. The CDR3 spans 15 residues. CDR3 coding DNA: TGTGCCTGGAGTGTCAGGACCTCCTATAATTCACCCCTCCACTTT. It translates to CAWSVRTSYNSPLHF.

V usage is TRBV7-2 and J usage is TRBJ1-1; D remains unclear. The CDR3 is made up of 12 amino acids. Germline CDR1 reads SGHTA; CDR2 reads FQGNSA. The V end lost 0 bases, the J end lost 7 bases, and 6 bases lay between the germline ends. DNA of the CDR3: TGTGCCAGCAGCTTAGCCGGGTTTGAAGCTTTCTTT. Amino acid sequence: CASSLAGFEAFF.

In its sample, this clone was seen once. J is TRBJ1-2 and V is TRBV10-2; the match to TRBD1 covers 8 bases. The CDR3 is 13 amino acids. CDR1 and CDR2 from the germline V gene are WSHSY and SAAADI. V trimming: 5 bases; J trimming: 7 bases; junction bases outside the gene matches: 6. CDR3 sequence (DNA): TGCGCCAGCAGTCCCGGACAGGGAGGTGGCTACACCTTC. Amino acids: CASSPGQGGGYTF.

The V gene is TRBV30, the J gene TRBJ1-1; 8 bases agree with TRBD1. J lost 8 bases, V lost 0 bases, and 11 bases had no gene match. This CDR3 contains 15 residues. Germline loops: CDR1 GTSNPN, CDR2 SVGIG (reference sequence). This chain's CDR3 is CAWSVRYRGEFEAFF. The CDR3 DNA follows: TGTGCCTGGAGTGTACGGTACAGGGGGGAATTCGAAGCTTTCTTT.

This sequence joins TRBV5-1 and TRBJ2-3, with D uncertain. V lost 0 bases to trimming and J lost 2 bases, with 7 bases between them. Per germline, CDR1 SGHRS and CDR2 YFSETQ. The CDR3 sequence is 14 residues long. CDR3 sequence (DNA): TGCGCCAGCAGCTTGGACTCTAACACAGATACGCAGTATTTT. Protein: CASSLDSNTDTQYF.

This sequence joins TRBV7-9 and TRBJ2-3; TRBD2 matches 13 bases. CDR1 is SEHNR, CDR2 FQNEAQ, per germline (reference sequence). The ends lost 3 bases at V and 6 bases at J; junction bases unmatched: 3. The CDR3 totals 15 residues. CDR3 protein: CASSLGLAGFDTQYF. The CDR3, as DNA: TGTGCCAGCAGCTTGGGACTAGCGGGATTCGATACGCAGTATTTT.

This chain connects TRBV4-2 to TRBJ1-1; a weak D match, TRBD1 (6 bases). Germline assignment: CDR1 LGHNA and CDR2 YNFKEQ. The CDR3 has 12 amino acids. V dropped 3 bases and J dropped 5 bases, with 7 bases sitting between them. The CDR3 nucleotides are TGTGCCAGCAGCCAGAGGGGGACTGAAGCTTTCTTT. Protein product: CASSQRGTEAFF.